These 4 T cell receptor beta chains came from one sample sequenced in a study of T cells in Graves' hyperthyroidism and ophthalmopathy (dated by TCRdb to the late 2010s). The library was made by multiplex PCR. TCRdb lists the instrument as Illumina HiSeq 2000. Amplification of TCR beta CDR3 regions was carried out from RNA transcripts. A first-round RT-PCR of the TCR CDR3 used the HTBI primer set with the Qiagen OneStep RT-PCR kit. TCRdb trimmed the raw reads at Q25, called clones with MiXCR and kept productive beta chains. Identical CDR3 protein sequences are pooled into one entry, listed with their most common genes and DNA. The sample data list more than 150,000 distinct CDR3 sequences, and about 18% of these were observed just once. In total, the top ten clones hold roughly 30% of the sample. The sample comprised blood. The receptors originated from a woman aged 45 to 65 with Graves' hyperthyroidism.

This clonotype was counted at least ten times. The chain recombines TRBV7-3 with TRBJ2-7, with TRBD2 matching over 7 bases. V lost 1 base to trimming and J lost 2 bases; unmatched junction nucleotides: 5. CDR1 SGHTA and CDR2 FQGTGA come from the germline V gene. The CDR3 is made up of 15 amino acids. The CDR3 loop is CASSLRGGSPYEQYF. Written as DNA, the CDR3 is TGTGCCAGCAGCTTAAGGGGGGGGAGCCCCTACGAGCAGTACTTC.

The rearrangement links TRBV19 to TRBJ1-5; TRBD1 is a possible D gene (5 bases). The germline V gene encodes CDR1 LNHDA and CDR2 SQIVND (reference sequence). Between the trimmed V and J ends, which lost 5 bases and 1 base, there was a span of 18 bases. The CDR3 loop spans 17 amino acids. CDR3 in DNA: TGTGCCAGTAGTGGCCCGCCGGAGTGGGGCAGCAATCAGCCCCAGCATTTT. It encodes CASSGPPEWGSNQPQHF.

The chain employs TRBV4-1 and TRBJ1-2; D is possibly TRBD1 (6 bases). The germline gives CDR1 MGHRA, CDR2 YSYEKL. The V end was cut by 3 bases, the J end by 0 bases, with 14 bases between. CDR3 size: 16 residues. CDR3 amino acids: CASSQPTGKANYGYTF. For the CDR3, the DNA is TGCGCCAGCAGCCAGCCGACAGGAAAAGCTAACTATGGCTACACCTTC.

This chain connects TRBV28 to TRBJ2-7; D might be TRBD1 (5 bases). CDR1 is MDHEN, CDR2 SYDVKM, per germline. The V end lost 7 bases, the J end lost 1 base, and 14 bases lay between the germline ends. The CDR3 consists of 14 residues. The CDR3 nucleotides are TGTGCCAGCACCTTGGCAGGGCGATCCTACGAGCAGTACTTC. Its protein is CASTLAGRSYEQYF.